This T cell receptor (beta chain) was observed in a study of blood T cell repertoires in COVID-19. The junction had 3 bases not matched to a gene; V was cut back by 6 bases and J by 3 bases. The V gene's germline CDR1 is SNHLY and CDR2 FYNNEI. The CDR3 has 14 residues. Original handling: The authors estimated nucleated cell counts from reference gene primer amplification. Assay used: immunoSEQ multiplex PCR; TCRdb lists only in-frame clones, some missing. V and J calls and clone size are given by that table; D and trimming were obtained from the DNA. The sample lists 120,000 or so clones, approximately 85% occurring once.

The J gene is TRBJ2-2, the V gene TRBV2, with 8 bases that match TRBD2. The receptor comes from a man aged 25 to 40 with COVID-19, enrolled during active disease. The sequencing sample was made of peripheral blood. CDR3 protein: CASSGGAYTGELFF. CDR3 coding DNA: TGTGCCAGCAGCGGGGGGGCATACACCGGGGAGCTGTTTTTT.